The clone carrying this T cell receptor (beta chain) was seen only once. Its antigen is unidentified. Produced via immunoSEQ multiplex PCR; TCRdb's table is partial and in-frame only. The sample holds more than 8,000 clones, around 74% seen once. The ends lost 2 bases at V and 8 bases at J; junction bases unmatched: 7. Germline lookup yields CDR1 MNHEY and CDR2 SMNVEV (reference sequence). The CDR3 has 15 amino acids. Isolation of the CD4+ and CD8+ populations was accomplished via positive magnetic bead selection, with purity assessed by flow cytometry. This specimen comes from a study of somatic mutations in cytotoxic T cells in rheumatoid arthritis. Study summary: T-cell populations stained with V beta antibodies were in some cases flow-sorted at nearly 100% purity, including V beta1+ cells that were sequenced for TCRB.

Study findings and constraints: Rheumatoid arthritis patients, but not healthy controls, exhibited increasing CD8+ clonality with age. Any difference in CD8+ T-cell clonality between patients who had rheumatoid arthritis and healthy controls who were age-matched was not statistically significant.

V and J are TRBV27 and TRBJ1-4; 8 nucleotides align to TRBD1. Sequenced input: CD8+ T cells sorted from blood. This receptor was taken from a man aged 50 to 59 in good health. CDR3 in amino acids: CASSLNRGFSEKLFF. DNA for the CDR3: TGTGCCAGCAGTTTAAACAGGGGGTTCTCCGAAAAACTGTTTTTT. Drawing the rest from reference TRBV27 and TRBJ1-4, the complete variable domain is EAQVTQNPRYLITVTGKKLTVTCSQNMNHEYMSWYRQDPGLGLRQIYYSMNVEVTDKGDVPEGYKVSRKEKRNFPLILESPSPNQTSLYFCASSLNRGFSEKLFFGSGTQLSVL.